The sequence of this TCR beta chain was determined in a study of regulatory T cells in long-lasting Graves disease. Turning to the study itself: Graves' patients with a new diagnosis had received antithyroid drugs under 3 months. Broader study findings: New patients shared roughly 1,000 public clonotypes, and persistent patients shared more, with a few thousand.

Noted time point: newly diagnosed GD, antithyroid drugs for less than 3 months. The TCR library was made from RNA that had been extracted from PBMCs in TRIzol. V was pared by 1 base and J by 1 base, with 7 bases of the junction left unmatched. The CDR3 totals 17 residues. The germline V gene encodes CDR1 SGHAT and CDR2 FQNNGV. Libraries of TCR beta came from iRepertoire HTBI primers plus Arm-PCR of CDR3 regions. TCRdb analysed the multiplex PCR reads with MiXCR anew, one entry per CDR3 protein. Of 500,000 to 700,000 distinct CDR3 sequences listed, 16% are singletons. This clonotype came up many times. Its antigen remains unknown. These sequences were also reported in another study, on T cells in Graves' hyperthyroidism and ophthalmopathy.

The sequence was collected from a woman under 40 with Graves disease. The chain combines TRBV11-2 with TRBJ2-7; 10 nucleotides agree with TRBD1. The sample was peripheral blood mononuclear cells (PBMCs), taken at new diagnosis, from a patient treated with antithyroid drugs. CDR3 in DNA: TGTGCCAGCAGCTTAGTGTCCGGGACAGGGGTGTCCTACGAGCAGTACTTC. It translates to CASSLVSGTGVSYEQYF.